These T cell receptor beta chains were read from a single sample in a study of T cell responses to AZD1222 COVID-19 vaccine. Sequencing used immunoSEQ multiplex PCR; TCRdb keeps in-frame clones, though not all of them. The top ten clones hold about 6% of a sample with 50,000 to 65,000 clones, about 90% of them seen once. This sample comprised peripheral blood, obtained 28 days after the second dose of the MenACWY control vaccine. The receptor set was obtained from an adult who received the MenACWY meningococcal vaccine as a control. Both conserved end residues are part of each CDR3. The D gene is left open where the match is weak. A clone size is listed for some rows: how often the clone was seen (once, few, many), or a class if it is expanded.

d_gene	v_gene	len	j_gene	abundance	CDR3nt	CDR3aa
TRBD2	TRBV30	14	TRBJ2-4	-	TGTGCCTGGAGTGAACTAGCGGAAGAAAACATTCAGTACTTC	CAWSELAEENIQYF
TRBD2	TRBV9	17	TRBJ2-7	-	TGTGCCAGCAGCGGCCGAGGAGGGGCGAGCGGGGCCTACGAGCAGTACTTC	CASSGRGGASGAYEQYF
TRBD1	TRBV6-2/TRBV6-3	16	TRBJ2-2	-	TGTGCCAGCAGTTACTCGAAACAGGGGGCCACCGGGGAGCTGTTTTTT	CASSYSKQGATGELFF
TRBD1	TRBV27	18	TRBJ1-2	-	TGTGCCAGCGCGGGGTACTTGGACAGGGGGAACTTGCCAACCGGCTACACCTTC	CASAGYLDRGNLPTGYTF
TRBD1	TRBV5-5	16	TRBJ1-2	-	TGTGCCAGCAGCTTGGGGACAGGGGGCCTCCCCCTCGGCTACACCTTC	CASSLGTGGLPLGYTF
-	TRBV13	12	TRBJ1-1	-	TGTGCCAGCAGCTTTGCCCCCAGCGAAGCTTTCTTT	CASSFAPSEAFF
-	TRBV6-5	14	TRBJ1-5	-	TGTGCCAGCAGTTACTCTGGGGGTGGGCAGCCCCAGCATTTT	CASSYSGGGQPQHF
TRBD2	TRBV27	13	TRBJ2-1	once	TGTGCCAGCAGGTTTAGCGGGAGTGGTGAGCAGTTCTTC	CASRFSGSGEQFF
TRBD1	TRBV4-1	16	TRBJ1-6	-	TGCGCCAGCAGCCAAGACGGGACAGGACTAATTTCACCCCTCCACTTT	CASSQDGTGLISPLHF
TRBD1	TRBV5-8	13	TRBJ1-5	-	TGTGCCAGCAGCCGGACAGGGGATCAGCCCCAGCATTTT	CASSRTGDQPQHF
-	TRBV27	14	TRBJ2-1	-	TGTGCCAGCAGTTTAAGCGGTCCGAACAATGAGCAGTTCTTC	CASSLSGPNNEQFF
-	TRBV4-3	13	TRBJ2-1	few	TGCGCCAGCAGCCGAGATTGGACCGATGAGCAGTTCTTC	CASSRDWTDEQFF
-	TRBV27	13	TRBJ2-7	-	TGTGCCAGCAGTTTCCAGGGTTCCAACGAGCAGTACTTC	CASSFQGSNEQYF
-	TRBV30	15	TRBJ2-3	-	TGTGCCTGGAACAAACAGGGCCTGAGCACAGATACGCAGTATTTT	CAWNKQGLSTDTQYF
-	TRBV18	14	TRBJ1-1	-	TGTGCCAGCTCACCACCGGGACGGAACACTGAAGCTTTCTTT	CASSPPGRNTEAFF
-	TRBV19	15	TRBJ1-2	-	TGTGCCAGTAGACCCTCGCGGGCAGGGGTAGATGGCTACACCTTC	CASRPSRAGVDGYTF
-	TRBV12-5	11	TRBJ2-5	-	TGTGCTAGTGGTCCCGTTGAGACCCAGTACTTC	CASGPVETQYF
TRBD1	TRBV7-9	14	TRBJ1-1	-	TGTGCCAGCACCGTACAGGGGATGAACACTGAAGCTTTCTTT	CASTVQGMNTEAFF
TRBD1	TRBV11-2	15	TRBJ1-1	-	TGTGCCAGCAGCTCAACCAGGGGGCTGAACACTGAAGCTTTCTTT	CASSSTRGLNTEAFF
TRBD1	TRBV27	15	TRBJ2-7	-	TGTGCCAGCAGTCCCCGGTTTGGACAGGGATACGAGCAGTACTTC	CASSPRFGQGYEQYF
TRBD1	TRBV7-8	15	TRBJ2-7	-	TGTGCCAGCAGGTTGGACAGGGGGCTTTCCTACGAGCAGTACTTC	CASRLDRGLSYEQYF
TRBD1	TRBV27	17	TRBJ2-5	-	TGTGCCAGCAGTTTAAACCCCCCTATGACAGGGGGAGAGACCCAGTACTTC	CASSLNPPMTGGETQYF
TRBD1	TRBV29-1	14	TRBJ1-1	-	TGCAGCGTTGAAAGACAGGGAGGGTTCACTGAAGCTTTCTTT	CSVERQGGFTEAFF
-	TRBV5-1	14	TRBJ2-1	-	TGCGCCAGCAGCTTGGCGGGGGTGTACAATGAGCAGTTCTTC	CASSLAGVYNEQFF
TRBD2	TRBV10-3	15	TRBJ2-7	-	TGTGCCATCAGTGTGGTAGCGGGAGGGACCAACGAGCAGTACTTC	CAISVVAGGTNEQYF
TRBD1	TRBV10-1	15	TRBJ2-3	-	TGCGCCAGCATCGAAGGGGGCATTCGCACAGATACGCAGTATTTT	CASIEGGIRTDTQYF
TRBD2	TRBV7-9	17	TRBJ2-2	-	TGTGCCAGCAGCTGGGGACTAGCGGGAGATGGCACCGGGGAGCTGTTTTTT	CASSWGLAGDGTGELFF
-	TRBV5-1	15	TRBJ1-4	-	TGCGCCAGCAGCCCAAGACTTGGGGTCGGGGAAAAACTGTTTTTT	CASSPRLGVGEKLFF
TRBD2	TRBV19	15	TRBJ2-1	few	TGTGCCAGTAGTGTTACTAGCGGGGCCTACAATGAGCAGTTCTTC	CASSVTSGAYNEQFF
TRBD1	TRBV6-1	16	TRBJ2-4	-	TGTGCCAGCAGCGAAGGGGGCGTGGGGGCCCGGGGCATTCAGTACTTC	CASSEGGVGARGIQYF
-	TRBV10-3	13	TRBJ2-7	-	TGTGCCATCAGTGACATCTCCTCCTACGAGCAGTACTTC	CAISDISSYEQYF
-	TRBV6-5	14	TRBJ1-1	-	TGTGCCAGCATCCTGGAGGCAGGGTACACTGAAGCTTTCTTT	CASILEAGYTEAFF
-	TRBV5-4	17	TRBJ2-6	-	TGTGCCAGCAGCTTGTATCAGGGGGGGGCTGGGGCCAACGTCCTGACTTTC	CASSLYQGGAGANVLTF
-	TRBV11-2	12	TRBJ1-1	-	TGTGCCAGCATCCCACAGAACACTGAAGCTTTCTTT	CASIPQNTEAFF
TRBD1	TRBV6-5	15	TRBJ1-1	-	TGTGCCAGCAGTTACTCTCGGACAGGGGACACTGAAGCTTTCTTT	CASSYSRTGDTEAFF
TRBD2	TRBV19	17	TRBJ2-3	-	TGTGCCAGTAGTACCAAACGGACTAGCGGGCTTGGAGATACGCAGTATTTT	CASSTKRTSGLGDTQYF
-	TRBV27	15	TRBJ2-3	-	TGTGCCAGCCGTCAAGAGGGAGAAGGCACAGATACGCAGTATTTT	CASRQEGEGTDTQYF
TRBD1	TRBV6-6	15	TRBJ1-2	-	TGTGCCAGCAGTTACCAGCACTCAGGGGGGTATGGCTACACCTTC	CASSYQHSGGYGYTF
-	TRBV5-4	18	TRBJ1-5	-	TGTGCCAGCAGCGTAGGCACAGGTCTGGGTCGGGGCAATCAGCCCCAGCATTTT	CASSVGTGLGRGNQPQHF
-	TRBV27	13	TRBJ2-1	-	TGTGCCAGCAGTTACTTCGGGGGTAATGAGCAGTTCTTC	CASSYFGGNEQFF
TRBD2	TRBV7-2	16	TRBJ2-3	-	TGTGCCAGCAGCTTGGGACTAGCGGGCACCACAGATACGCAGTATTTT	CASSLGLAGTTDTQYF
-	TRBV6-5	14	TRBJ2-7	-	TGTGCCACCTACCCCGGCGGCCCCGGGTACGAGCAGTACTTC	CATYPGGPGYEQYF
TRBD2	TRBV27	14	TRBJ2-7	-	TGTGCCAGCGGTCGTAGCGGGAGTAATTACGAGCAGTACTTC	CASGRSGSNYEQYF
TRBD1	TRBV5-5	16	TRBJ1-1	-	TGTGCCAGCAGCTCCATTGACAGGGGAGTGGACACTGAAGCTTTCTTT	CASSSIDRGVDTEAFF
-	TRBV10-3	14	TRBJ2-5	-	TGTGCCATCGGAGGAGGAGGTGGGAAAGAGACCCAGTACTTC	CAIGGGGGKETQYF
-	TRBV12-3/TRBV12-4	11	TRBJ1-4	-	TGTGCCAGCAGCCTGAATGAAAAACTGTTTTTT	CASSLNEKLFF
-	TRBV3-1/TRBV3-2	16	TRBJ2-5	-	TGTGCCAGCAGCCATGGAGGGACACGGGGATTGGAGACCCAGTACTTC	CASSHGGTRGLETQYF
-	TRBV7-9	13	TRBJ2-7	-	TGTGCCAGCACCTTCTTGGGAGCCTACGAGCAGTACTTC	CASTFLGAYEQYF
TRBD2	TRBV6-5	11	TRBJ2-1	once	TGTGCCAGCAGTTGGCGGGAGGGAGGGTTCTTC	CASSWREGGFF
-	TRBV25-1	13	TRBJ1-1	-	TGTGCCAGCGGCCCCGATAGTAATACCAGAGCTTTCTTT	CASGPDSNTRAFF
-	TRBV5-4	15	TRBJ2-3	-	TGTGCCAGCAGGGACCCGGGCGGGAAAGTGGATACGCAGTATTTT	CASRDPGGKVDTQYF
TRBD1	TRBV9	13	TRBJ1-2	-	TGTGCCAGCAGGGGAGAGACAGGGAAAGGCTACACCTTC	CASRGETGKGYTF
-	TRBV2	14	TRBJ2-1	-	TGTGCCAGCAGGACCCCTAGCTCCTACAATGAGCAGTTCTTC	CASRTPSSYNEQFF
-	TRBV5-1	14	TRBJ1-5	-	TGCGCCAGCAGCTTGGTTGGACCTACGTCGCCCCAGCATTTT	CASSLVGPTSPQHF
-	TRBV27	14	TRBJ2-5	-	TGTGCCAGCAGTTTTCCACGGGACGGAGAGACCCAGTACTTC	CASSFPRDGETQYF